These T cell receptor beta chains were read from a single sample in a study of type 1 and type 2 diabetes patients. TCRdb called the multiplex PCR reads again in MiXCR, with one record for every CDR3 protein. The table has 250,000 to 300,000 distinct CDR3 sequences, around 47% seen once. The source material was peripheral blood mononuclear cells (PBMCs). These receptors were collected from a man aged 18-30 years with type 2 diabetes. The CDR3 runs from the conserved cysteine through the conserved F or W. The order of the fields is J gene, V gene, CDR3 protein.

j_gene: TRBJ2-5; v_gene: TRBV30; CDR3aa: CAWSSSESVGTQYF
j_gene: TRBJ2-3; v_gene: TRBV19; CDR3aa: CASSDRRDTRYF
j_gene: TRBJ1-2; v_gene: TRBV30; CDR3aa: CAWRGRGRGYTF
j_gene: TRBJ1-6; v_gene: TRBV7-2; CDR3aa: CASTRLGGSPLHF
j_gene: TRBJ2-1; v_gene: TRBV6-2/TRBV6-3; CDR3aa: CASSRSSGTGYNEQFF
j_gene: TRBJ1-1; v_gene: TRBV19; CDR3aa: CASSPQAVSTEAFF
j_gene: -; v_gene: TRBV3-1; CDR3aa: CASSPTQTGSETQYF
j_gene: TRBJ1-2; v_gene: TRBV20-1; CDR3aa: CSATNPPTANYGYTF
j_gene: TRBJ1-1; v_gene: TRBV10-2; CDR3aa: CASSACTGGGYGAFF
j_gene: TRBJ1-1; v_gene: TRBV30; CDR3aa: CAWRLNTEAFF
j_gene: TRBJ2-3; v_gene: TRBV7-8; CDR3aa: CASSSLTSGFTDTQYF
j_gene: TRBJ2-5; v_gene: TRBV14; CDR3aa: CASNLGTGQETQYF
j_gene: TRBJ1-1; v_gene: TRBV25-1; CDR3aa: CATTRGDTEAFF
j_gene: TRBJ2-7; v_gene: TRBV7-2; CDR3aa: CASSHRDRNYEQYF
j_gene: TRBJ1-1; v_gene: TRBV7-2; CDR3aa: CASSLGHPTEAFF
j_gene: TRBJ2-2; v_gene: TRBV5-1; CDR3aa: CASSPSLVGETGELFF
j_gene: TRBJ1-1; v_gene: TRBV7-8; CDR3aa: CASSTRFRVGETEAFF
j_gene: TRBJ2-1; v_gene: TRBV19; CDR3aa: CASSKWGAGEQFF
j_gene: TRBJ2-7; v_gene: TRBV5-1; CDR3aa: CASSHRDGTYEQYF
j_gene: TRBJ2-7; v_gene: TRBV10-3; CDR3aa: CAIRSIAGEGYEQYF
j_gene: TRBJ1-2; v_gene: TRBV6-5; CDR3aa: CASSSEQGSSYGYTF
j_gene: TRBJ2-7; v_gene: TRBV6-5; CDR3aa: CASSQGPSLEQYF
j_gene: TRBJ1-1; v_gene: TRBV30; CDR3aa: CAWSRNGNTEAFF
j_gene: TRBJ2-1; v_gene: TRBV10-3; CDR3aa: CAIGNEQFF
j_gene: TRBJ2-7; v_gene: TRBV27; CDR3aa: CASGPSPRYEQYF
j_gene: TRBJ1-5; v_gene: TRBV6-6; CDR3aa: CASRPSEGQPQHF
j_gene: TRBJ1-6; v_gene: TRBV9; CDR3aa: CASSGTVGNSPLHF
j_gene: TRBJ1-1; v_gene: TRBV30; CDR3aa: CAWNTASAGFEAFF
j_gene: TRBJ2-7; v_gene: TRBV6-6; CDR3aa: CASTHGFDEQYF
j_gene: TRBJ2-7; v_gene: TRBV27; CDR3aa: CASSSHVLNQQYF
j_gene: TRBJ1-1; v_gene: TRBV12-3/TRBV12-4; CDR3aa: CASSWQHRPNTEAFF
j_gene: TRBJ2-1; v_gene: TRBV6-5; CDR3aa: CASSSGTTSYNEQFF
j_gene: TRBJ2-7; v_gene: TRBV30; CDR3aa: CACTRGRRAYEQYF
j_gene: TRBJ1-2; v_gene: TRBV19; CDR3aa: CASSYQGLSGGYTF
j_gene: TRBJ1-2; v_gene: TRBV29-1; CDR3aa: CSVRQNYGYTF
j_gene: TRBJ1-1; v_gene: TRBV12-3/TRBV12-4; CDR3aa: CASRLEAFF
j_gene: TRBJ1-2; v_gene: TRBV19; CDR3aa: CASRRGRNYGYTF
j_gene: TRBJ1-1; v_gene: TRBV10-3; CDR3aa: CAIAGTIVGTEAFF
j_gene: TRBJ1-6; v_gene: TRBV12-3/TRBV12-4; CDR3aa: CATPGQSNSPLHF
j_gene: TRBJ1-1; v_gene: TRBV24-1; CDR3aa: CATSDSRTGRGTEAFF
j_gene: TRBJ2-7; v_gene: TRBV2; CDR3aa: CAEGGTGDHEQYF